These T cell receptor beta chains were read from a single sample in a study of blood T cell repertoires in COVID-19. Clones were read by immunoSEQ multiplex PCR, and TCRdb kept only the in-frame ones, dropping some. This sample yields 220,000 or so clones, of which roughly 84% are seen a single time; roughly 6.2% belongs to the top ten. Source material: PBMCs or T cells enriched from blood (not recorded which). The receptors stem from a woman between 35 and 50 years old who had recovered from COVID-19. CDR3s include the opening cysteine and the closing phenylalanine or tryptophan. The order of the fields is V gene, D gene, J gene, clone size, CDR3 DNA, CDR3 protein. The D gene is left open where the match is weak. Rows may omit the clone size; those that give it use once, few, many or a size class.

v_call: TRBV27
d_call: TRBD2
j_call: TRBJ2-7
clone_size: -
cdr3_nt: TGTGCCAGCAGTTCCCTCGGGGGGGTGCGGTACGAGCAGTACTTC
cdr3_aa: CASSSLGGVRYEQYF

v_call: TRBV5-1
d_call: -
j_call: TRBJ2-4
clone_size: -
cdr3_nt: TGCGCCAGCAGCTTGGAGGGGTCGGGAGCCAAAAACATTCAGTACTTC
cdr3_aa: CASSLEGSGAKNIQYF

v_call: TRBV24-1
d_call: -
j_call: TRBJ2-3
clone_size: -
cdr3_nt: TGTGCCACCAGTGATTTGACAGGGCGGGGCACAGATACGCAGTATTTT
cdr3_aa: CATSDLTGRGTDTQYF

v_call: TRBV30
d_call: -
j_call: TRBJ1-6
clone_size: -
cdr3_nt: TGTGCCTGGAGTACTCGGACGGGGATGGTATATAATTCACCCCTCCACTTT
cdr3_aa: CAWSTRTGMVYNSPLHF

v_call: TRBV7-2
d_call: TRBD2
j_call: TRBJ2-1
clone_size: -
cdr3_nt: TGTGCCAGCAGCTTAAGGCGGGAGGGCTACAATGAGCAGTTCTTC
cdr3_aa: CASSLRREGYNEQFF

v_call: TRBV9
d_call: TRBD2
j_call: TRBJ2-1
clone_size: -
cdr3_nt: TGTGCCAGCAGCGTCCAACTAGCGGGCCTAAATGAGCAGTTCTTC
cdr3_aa: CASSVQLAGLNEQFF

v_call: TRBV11-2
d_call: -
j_call: TRBJ1-2
clone_size: -
cdr3_nt: TGTGCCAGCAGCCCACCGGAGAGTCCCTATGGCTACACCTTC
cdr3_aa: CASSPPESPYGYTF

v_call: TRBV4-1
d_call: TRBD1
j_call: TRBJ2-3
clone_size: -
cdr3_nt: TGCGCCAGCAGCCAATGGGGGACAGGGTTACCAGATACGCAGTATTTT
cdr3_aa: CASSQWGTGLPDTQYF

v_call: TRBV2
d_call: TRBD2
j_call: TRBJ2-2
clone_size: many
cdr3_nt: TGTGCCAGCAGGCTAGCGGGAGCGTACACCGGGGAGCTGTTTTTT
cdr3_aa: CASRLAGAYTGELFF

v_call: TRBV9
d_call: TRBD1
j_call: TRBJ1-3
clone_size: -
cdr3_nt: TGTGCCAGCAGCATCTTTGACAGGGGGCTTGGAAACACCATATATTTT
cdr3_aa: CASSIFDRGLGNTIYF

v_call: TRBV6-4
d_call: TRBD2
j_call: TRBJ2-1
clone_size: -
cdr3_nt: TGTGCCAGCAGTGACAGCTCTAGCGGGAGTAATGATGAGCAGTTCTTC
cdr3_aa: CASSDSSSGSNDEQFF

v_call: TRBV29-1
d_call: -
j_call: TRBJ2-1
clone_size: -
cdr3_nt: TGCAGCGTGGGGGCGTGGAGCTCCTACAATGAGCAGTTCTTC
cdr3_aa: CSVGAWSSYNEQFF

v_call: TRBV20-1
d_call: TRBD1
j_call: TRBJ1-1
clone_size: -
cdr3_nt: TGCAGTGCCAACAGGGGCTTTTTAGCTTTCTTT
cdr3_aa: CSANRGFLAFF

v_call: TRBV20-1
d_call: -
j_call: TRBJ2-1
clone_size: few
cdr3_nt: TGCAGTGCTAGCGGAGATGAGCAGTTCTTC
cdr3_aa: CSASGDEQFF

v_call: TRBV7-2
d_call: -
j_call: TRBJ2-2
clone_size: -
cdr3_nt: TGTGCCAGCAGCTTTTCGTCGGCCGGGGAGCTGTTTTTT
cdr3_aa: CASSFSSAGELFF

v_call: TRBV4-1
d_call: -
j_call: TRBJ1-2
clone_size: -
cdr3_nt: TGCGCCAGCAGCCAAGATATTGGGAGGGGACCCACATATGGCTACACCTTC
cdr3_aa: CASSQDIGRGPTYGYTF

v_call: TRBV30
d_call: -
j_call: TRBJ1-1
clone_size: -
cdr3_nt: TGTGCCTGGAGTGTACCTGGGGGGAGGGACACTGAAGCTTTCTTT
cdr3_aa: CAWSVPGGRDTEAFF

v_call: TRBV18
d_call: TRBD2
j_call: TRBJ2-7
clone_size: -
cdr3_nt: TGTGCCAGCTCACCTTCGCGAGGACTAGCGGGAGATTATGAGCAGTACTTC
cdr3_aa: CASSPSRGLAGDYEQYF

v_call: TRBV18
d_call: TRBD2
j_call: TRBJ2-1
clone_size: -
cdr3_nt: TGTGCCAGCTCACCACTCCTAGCGGGAGTGGGTGAGCAGTTCTTC
cdr3_aa: CASSPLLAGVGEQFF

v_call: TRBV7-2
d_call: TRBD2
j_call: TRBJ2-1
clone_size: -
cdr3_nt: TGTGCCAGCAGCTCGAGGACTAGCGGTTACAATGAGCAGTTCTTC
cdr3_aa: CASSSRTSGYNEQFF

v_call: TRBV2
d_call: TRBD1
j_call: TRBJ2-7
clone_size: -
cdr3_nt: TGTGCCAGCGGGGCAGGGGGCATCTACGAGCAGTACTTC
cdr3_aa: CASGAGGIYEQYF

v_call: TRBV11-2
d_call: -
j_call: TRBJ2-1
clone_size: -
cdr3_nt: TGTGCCAGCAGCTTATTCCTATCCGCGGCGAATGAGCAGTTCTTC
cdr3_aa: CASSLFLSAANEQFF

v_call: TRBV5-1
d_call: TRBD2
j_call: TRBJ2-7
clone_size: few
cdr3_nt: TGCGCCAGCAGCTTGGACGCAGGGACGGGGGGCGAGCAGTACTTC
cdr3_aa: CASSLDAGTGGEQYF

v_call: TRBV5-4
d_call: TRBD1
j_call: TRBJ2-1
clone_size: -
cdr3_nt: TGTGCCAGCAGCCCCGGTGGGGAACAGGGGGCCGATGAGCAGTTCTTC
cdr3_aa: CASSPGGEQGADEQFF

v_call: TRBV2
d_call: -
j_call: TRBJ1-1
clone_size: -
cdr3_nt: TGTGCCAGCCGCCCCGTGGCAGGGGAGTCTTTGAACACTGAAGCTTTCTTT
cdr3_aa: CASRPVAGESLNTEAFF

v_call: TRBV10-3
d_call: -
j_call: TRBJ2-3
clone_size: few
cdr3_nt: TGTGCCATCAGTGAGCCCTCAGGACTCCCCGACGCAGATACGCAGTATTTT
cdr3_aa: CAISEPSGLPDADTQYF

v_call: TRBV7-9
d_call: -
j_call: TRBJ1-2
clone_size: once
cdr3_nt: TGTGCCAGTAAATCAGGGGTCGAGGCAAGCTACACCTTC
cdr3_aa: CASKSGVEASYTF

v_call: TRBV5-4
d_call: -
j_call: TRBJ2-1
clone_size: -
cdr3_nt: TGTGCCAGCAGCTTGGATACAGGGTCGTACAATGAGCAGTTCTTC
cdr3_aa: CASSLDTGSYNEQFF

v_call: TRBV2
d_call: TRBD1
j_call: TRBJ2-7
clone_size: -
cdr3_nt: TGTGCCAGCAGTGACGACAGGGCCCACTACGAGCAGTACTTC
cdr3_aa: CASSDDRAHYEQYF